This T cell receptor beta chain derives from a study of CD8+CD57+ T cells in acquired aplastic anemia. The germline V gene has CDR1 KGHDR and CDR2 SFDVKD. V was trimmed by 0 bases and J by 6 bases, leaving 10 bases between them. The CDR3 spans 15 residues. This clonotype appeared once. Profiles of TCR beta VDJ and CDR3 were generated from a genomic DNA template. TCRdb reprocessed the reads via MiXCR and lists one record per CDR3 protein. Altogether some 42,000 distinct CDR3 sequences are present, 55% to 80% being singletons, with the ten largest covering less than 25%. V gene TRBV24-1 combines with J gene TRBJ2-2, with D unclear. Source material: sorted CD4+, CD8+, or CD8+CD57+ T cells (not recorded which) from PBMCs. The source is a human donor in good health, serving as a control. CDR3: CATSDLFETSGELFF. The CDR3 DNA sequence: TGTGCCACCAGTGATTTGTTCGAGACATCCGGGGAGCTGTTTTTT.